The 5 T cell receptor beta chains below all came from one sample that was sequenced in a study of cytomegalovirus exposure and HLA in healthy donors. PCR amplification relied on 60 Vbeta primers (plus 13 Jbeta primers). Clones were sequenced by immunoSEQ multiplex PCR, and TCRdb holds only the in-frame ones, with some missing. The sample carries over 150,000 clones, 65% to 85% recorded once. What was sequenced was PBMCs. These receptors were taken from a woman in her forties or fifties in good health and CMV-seropositive.

This rearrangement joins TRBV19 to TRBJ1-1; D is possibly TRBD1 (5 bases). The germline gives CDR1 LNHDA, CDR2 SQIVND (reference sequence). V lost 6 bases, J lost 7 bases, and 24 bases lay in between. This CDR3 contains 16 residues. The CDR3 nucleotides read TGTGCCAGTAGGTTAAGAGACAGCACAGCTTGGGGTGAAGCTTTCTTT. As protein: CASRLRDSTAWGEAFF.

This clone was detected only a few times. Here the CDR3 reads CASSRLTGQEREGFNEQFF. The CDR3 DNA sequence: TGCGCCAGCAGCCGCCTCACCGGTCAGGAGCGGGAGGGTTTCAATGAGCAGTTCTTC. The chain is built from TRBV4-3 and TRBJ2-1, with 10 bases matching TRBD2. The CDR3 consists of 19 residues. Germline V lookup: CDR1 LGHNA, CDR2 YSLEER. J was trimmed by 6 bases and V by 4 bases; bases with no gene match: 18.

The CDR3 spells CASSFRFARTSGRVYEQYF. DNA for the CDR3: TGTGCCAGCAGCTTTCGGTTCGCGAGGACTAGCGGGAGGGTGTACGAGCAGTACTTC. The rearrangement links TRBV7-2 to TRBJ2-7, with TRBD2 matching over 15 bases. V shed 3 bases and J 4 bases; nucleotides not matched to a gene: 13. CDR1 and CDR2 from the germline V gene are SGHTA and FQGNSA. This CDR3 is 19 amino acids long.

The V call is TRBV5-1, the J call TRBJ2-3; D perhaps matches TRBD2 (5 bases). Trimming left V 3 bases short and J 2 bases short, with 19 bases between. Looked up from germline, CDR1 is SGHRS and CDR2 is YFSETQ. This CDR3 contains 17 residues. The CDR3 DNA follows: TGCGCCAGCAGCTCCCCCCCGAGAGCGGCCTCCACAGATACGCAGTATTTT. Encoded protein: CASSSPPRAASTDTQYF. Based on the CDR3 plus reference TRBV5-1 and TRBJ2-3, the full variable domain is KAGVTQTPRYLIKTRGQQVTLSCSPISGHRSVSWYQQTPGQGLQFLFEYFSETQRNKGNFPGRFSGRQFSNSRSEMNVSTLELGDSALYLCASSSPPRAASTDTQYFGPGTRLTVL.

CDR3: CASSIQGLGTEAFF. The CDR3 bases are TGTGCCAGTAGTATCCAGGGTCTAGGCACTGAAGCTTTCTTT. The chain is built from TRBV19 and TRBJ1-1; tentative D call: TRBD1 (5 bases). The V end lost 3 bases, the J end lost 4 bases, and 12 bases lay between the germline ends. Germline V CDR1 and CDR2: LNHDA, SQIVND (reference sequence). The CDR3 consists of 14 residues. Full variable domain (rest looked up from reference TRBV19 and TRBJ1-1): DGGITQSPKYLFRKEGQNVTLSCEQNLNHDAMYWYRQDPGQGLRLIYYSQIVNDFQKGDIAEGYSVSREKKESFPLTVTSAQKNPTAFYLCASSIQGLGTEAFFGQGTRLTVV.